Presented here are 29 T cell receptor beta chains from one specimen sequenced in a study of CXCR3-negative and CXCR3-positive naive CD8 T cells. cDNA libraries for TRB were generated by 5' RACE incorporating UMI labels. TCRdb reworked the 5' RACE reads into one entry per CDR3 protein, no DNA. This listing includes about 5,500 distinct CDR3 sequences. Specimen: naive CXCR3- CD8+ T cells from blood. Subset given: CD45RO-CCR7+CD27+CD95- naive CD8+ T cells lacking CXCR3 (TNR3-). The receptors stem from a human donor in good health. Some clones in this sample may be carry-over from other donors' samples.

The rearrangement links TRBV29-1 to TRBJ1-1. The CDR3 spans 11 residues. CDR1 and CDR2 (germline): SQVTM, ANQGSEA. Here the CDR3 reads CSDTGSTEAFF.

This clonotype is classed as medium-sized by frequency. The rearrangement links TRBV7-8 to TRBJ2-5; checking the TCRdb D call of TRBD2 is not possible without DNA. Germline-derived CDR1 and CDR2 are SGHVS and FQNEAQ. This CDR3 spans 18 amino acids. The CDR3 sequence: CASSFLAGGGQIQETQYF.

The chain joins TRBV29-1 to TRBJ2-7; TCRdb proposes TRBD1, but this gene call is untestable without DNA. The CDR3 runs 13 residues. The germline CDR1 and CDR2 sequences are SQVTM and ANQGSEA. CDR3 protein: CSAEVRGNYEQYF.

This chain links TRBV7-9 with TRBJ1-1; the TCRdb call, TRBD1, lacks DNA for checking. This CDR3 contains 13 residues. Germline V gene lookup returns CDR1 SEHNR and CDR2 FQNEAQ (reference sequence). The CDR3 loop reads CASSTGGGTEAFF.

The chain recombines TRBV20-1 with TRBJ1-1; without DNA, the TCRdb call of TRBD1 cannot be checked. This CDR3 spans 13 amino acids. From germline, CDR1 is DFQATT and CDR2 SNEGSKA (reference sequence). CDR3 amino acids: CSARKQGYTEAFF.

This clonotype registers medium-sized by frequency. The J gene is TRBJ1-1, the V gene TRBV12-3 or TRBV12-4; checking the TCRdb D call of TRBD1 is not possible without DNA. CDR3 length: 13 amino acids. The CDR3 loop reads CASKDEGQGQAFF.

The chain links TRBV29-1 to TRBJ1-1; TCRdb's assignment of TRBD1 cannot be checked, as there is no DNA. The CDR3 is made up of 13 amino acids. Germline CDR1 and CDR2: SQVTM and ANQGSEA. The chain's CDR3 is CSVEDHRESEAFF.

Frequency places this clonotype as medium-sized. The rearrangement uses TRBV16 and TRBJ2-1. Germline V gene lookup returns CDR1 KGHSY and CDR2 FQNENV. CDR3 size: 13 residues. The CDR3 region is CASSQSVMAEQFF.

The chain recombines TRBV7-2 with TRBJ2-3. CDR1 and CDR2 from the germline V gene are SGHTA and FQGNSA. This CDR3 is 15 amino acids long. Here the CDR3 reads CASSLRNYVTDTQYF.

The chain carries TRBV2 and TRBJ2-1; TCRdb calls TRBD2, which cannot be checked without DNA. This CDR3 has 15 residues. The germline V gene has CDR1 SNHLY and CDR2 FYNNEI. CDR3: CASSPTSGGANEQFF.

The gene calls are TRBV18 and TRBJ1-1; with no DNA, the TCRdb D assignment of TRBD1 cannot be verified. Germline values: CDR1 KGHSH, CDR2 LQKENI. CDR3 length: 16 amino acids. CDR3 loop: CASSLYPQGMDTEAFF.

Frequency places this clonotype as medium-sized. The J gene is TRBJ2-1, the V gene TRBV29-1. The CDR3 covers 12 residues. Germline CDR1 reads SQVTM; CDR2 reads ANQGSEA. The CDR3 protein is CSVEGREGEQFF.

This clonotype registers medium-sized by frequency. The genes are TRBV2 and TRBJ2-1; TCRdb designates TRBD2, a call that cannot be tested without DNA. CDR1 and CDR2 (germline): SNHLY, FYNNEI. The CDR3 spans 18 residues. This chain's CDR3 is CASSEWASGGDEYNEQFF.

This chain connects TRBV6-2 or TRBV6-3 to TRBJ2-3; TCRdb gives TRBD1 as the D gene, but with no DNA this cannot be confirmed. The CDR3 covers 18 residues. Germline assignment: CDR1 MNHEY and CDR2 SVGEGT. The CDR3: CASGDDYPWGLGTDTQYF.

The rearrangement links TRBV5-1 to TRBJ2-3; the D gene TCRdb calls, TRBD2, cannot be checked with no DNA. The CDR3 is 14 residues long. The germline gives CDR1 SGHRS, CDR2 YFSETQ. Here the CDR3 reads CASALAGDLDTQYF.

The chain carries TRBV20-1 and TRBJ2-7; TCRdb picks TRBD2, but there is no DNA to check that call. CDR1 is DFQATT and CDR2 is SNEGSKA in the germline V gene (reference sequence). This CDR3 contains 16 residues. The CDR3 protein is CSAQTSGGASSYEQYF.

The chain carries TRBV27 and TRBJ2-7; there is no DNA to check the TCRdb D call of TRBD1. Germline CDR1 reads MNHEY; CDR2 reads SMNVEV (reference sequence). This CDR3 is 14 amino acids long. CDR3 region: CASSLFGASYEQYF.

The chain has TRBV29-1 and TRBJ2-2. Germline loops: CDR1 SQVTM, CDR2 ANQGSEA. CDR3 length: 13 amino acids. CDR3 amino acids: CSVEDLRSGELFF.

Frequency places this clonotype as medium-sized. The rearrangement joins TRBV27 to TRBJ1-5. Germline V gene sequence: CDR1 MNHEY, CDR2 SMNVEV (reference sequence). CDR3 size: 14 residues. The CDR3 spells CASSLNRGNQPQHF.

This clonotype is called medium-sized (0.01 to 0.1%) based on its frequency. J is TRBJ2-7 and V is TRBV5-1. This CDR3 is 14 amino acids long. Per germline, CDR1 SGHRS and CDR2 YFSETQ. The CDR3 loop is CASSFGQYTYEQYF.

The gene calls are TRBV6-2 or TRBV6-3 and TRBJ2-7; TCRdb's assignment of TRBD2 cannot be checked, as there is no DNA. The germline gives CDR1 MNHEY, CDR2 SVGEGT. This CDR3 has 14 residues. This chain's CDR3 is CASRTSGRFYEQYF.

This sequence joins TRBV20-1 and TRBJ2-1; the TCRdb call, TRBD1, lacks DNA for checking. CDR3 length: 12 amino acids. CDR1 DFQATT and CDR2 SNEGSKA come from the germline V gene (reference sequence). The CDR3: CSASGTVNEQFF.

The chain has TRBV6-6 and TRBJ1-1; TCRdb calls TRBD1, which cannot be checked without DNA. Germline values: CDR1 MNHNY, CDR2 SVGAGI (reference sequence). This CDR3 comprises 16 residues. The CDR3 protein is CASSYPPGTVNTEAFF.

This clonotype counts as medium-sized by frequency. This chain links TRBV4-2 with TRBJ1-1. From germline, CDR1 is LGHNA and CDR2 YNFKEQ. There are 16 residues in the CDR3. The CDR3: CASSQDRGIMNTEAFF.

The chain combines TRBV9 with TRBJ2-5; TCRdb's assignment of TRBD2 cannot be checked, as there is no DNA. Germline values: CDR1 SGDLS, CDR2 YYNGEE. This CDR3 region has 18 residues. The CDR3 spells CASSVGSSGSVGQETQYF.

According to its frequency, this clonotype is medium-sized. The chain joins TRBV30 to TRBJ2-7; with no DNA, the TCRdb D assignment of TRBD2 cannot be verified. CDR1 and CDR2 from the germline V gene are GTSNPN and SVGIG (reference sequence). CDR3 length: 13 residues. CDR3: CAWSVSGRGEQYF. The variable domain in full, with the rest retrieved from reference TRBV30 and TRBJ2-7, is SQTIHQWPATLVQPVGSPLSLECTVEGTSNPNLYWYRQAAGRGLQLLFYSVGIGQISSEVPQNLSASRPQDRQFILSSKKLLLSDSGFYLCAWSVSGRGEQYFGPGTRLTVT.

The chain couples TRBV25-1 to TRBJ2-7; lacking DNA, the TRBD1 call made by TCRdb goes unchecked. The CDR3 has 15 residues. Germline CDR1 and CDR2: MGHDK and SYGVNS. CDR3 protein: CASSEFGQGSYEQYF.

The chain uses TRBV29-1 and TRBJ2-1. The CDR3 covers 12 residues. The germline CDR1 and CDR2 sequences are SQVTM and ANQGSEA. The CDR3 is CSVEDHSDEQFF.

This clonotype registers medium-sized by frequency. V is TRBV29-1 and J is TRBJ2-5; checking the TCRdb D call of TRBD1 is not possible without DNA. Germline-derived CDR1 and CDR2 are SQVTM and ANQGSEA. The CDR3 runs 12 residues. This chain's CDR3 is CSVTGGGETQYF.